Presented here are 10 T cell receptor beta chains from one specimen sequenced in a study of cytomegalovirus exposure and HLA in healthy donors. PCR was performed using 60 Vbeta and 13 Jbeta primers. The method was immunoSEQ multiplex PCR; TCRdb's version includes in-frame clones alone and lacks a portion of them. The profile shows 90,000 to 130,000 clones, around 61% of them singletons. The specimen was PBMCs. Receptor source: a woman in her 30s in good health and CMV-seronegative.

The rearrangement uses TRBV5-5 and TRBJ2-1; TRBD2 matches at 7 bases. The CDR3 length is 14 residues. V was clipped by 4 bases and J by 7 bases; unmatched bases: 8. CDR1 and CDR2 (germline): SGHKS, YYEKEE (reference sequence). The CDR3 is CASSKTLANNEQFF. The CDR3 DNA follows: TGTGCCAGCAGCAAGACACTAGCGAATAATGAGCAGTTCTTC.

This rearrangement joins TRBV2 to TRBJ2-3; D perhaps matches TRBD2 (5 bases). V was shortened by 0 bases and J by 0 bases, with 10 bases between the two germline ends. The germline CDR1 and CDR2 sequences are SNHLY and FYNNEI. This CDR3 region has 16 residues. The CDR3 is CASSEARSGSTDTQYF. CDR3 coding DNA: TGTGCCAGCAGTGAAGCGCGGAGCGGCAGCACAGATACGCAGTATTTT.

This chain connects TRBV13 to TRBJ2-5; D is unclear. The V gene's germline CDR1 is PRHDT and CDR2 FYEKMQ (reference sequence). There are 12 residues in the CDR3. Between the trimmed V and J ends, which lost 5 bases and 4 bases, there was a span of 8 bases. The CDR3 is CASSDRLETQYF. CDR3 DNA sequence: TGTGCCAGCAGCGATAGATTAGAGACCCAGTACTTC.

This clone was recorded only once. The J gene is TRBJ2-3, the V gene TRBV7-3; possible D gene TRBD2, 5 bases. This CDR3 has 14 residues. CDR1 SGHTA and CDR2 FQGTGA come from the germline V gene. V was trimmed by 5 bases and J by 4 bases, leaving 13 bases between them. CDR3 region: CASSPGRGSDTQYF. CDR3 sequence (DNA): TGTGCCAGCAGCCCAGGCCGGGGATCAGATACGCAGTATTTT.

This chain connects TRBV5-1 to TRBJ2-1; 7 bases are shared with TRBD1. The V gene end was trimmed by 4 bases and the J gene end by 8 bases; junction bases not matched to a gene: 12. The CDR3 sequence is 15 residues long. CDR1 is SGHRS and CDR2 is YFSETQ in the germline V gene. The CDR3 is CASSIGTASFDEQFF. Here the CDR3 DNA reads TGCGCCAGCAGCATAGGGACAGCGTCTTTTGATGAGCAGTTCTTC. Full variable domain (rest looked up from reference TRBV5-1 and TRBJ2-1): KAGVTQTPRYLIKTRGQQVTLSCSPISGHRSVSWYQQTPGQGLQFLFEYFSETQRNKGNFPGRFSGRQFSNSRSEMNVSTLELGDSALYLCASSIGTASFDEQFFGPGTRLTVL.

This clone came up a few times. The V and J genes are TRBV30 and TRBJ1-6; the D is unclear. The CDR3 contains 13 residues. Trimming left V 1 base short and J 10 bases short, with 11 bases between. Germline-derived CDR1 and CDR2 are GTSNPN and SVGIG (reference sequence). The CDR3 sequence: CAWSAGSGSPLHF. The CDR3 DNA is TGTGCCTGGAGTGCCGGGAGCGGCTCACCCCTCCACTTT.

CDR3 sequence: CASSLSGLSYEQYF. The DNA for the CDR3 is TGTGCCAGCAGCCTCAGCGGGCTCTCCTACGAGCAGTACTTC. The V and J genes are TRBV7-6 and TRBJ2-7; tentatively, D is TRBD2 (6 bases). Deletions cut 5 bases from V and 0 bases from J, with 11 bases between. The CDR3 has 14 amino acids. Germline V CDR1 and CDR2: SGHVS, FNYEAQ. Full variable domain (rest looked up from reference TRBV7-6 and TRBJ2-7): GAGVSQSPRYKVTKRGQDVALRCDPISGHVSLYWYRQALGQGPEFLTYFNYEAQQDKSGLPNDRFSAERPEGSISTLTIQRTEQRDSAMYRCASSLSGLSYEQYFGPGTRLTVT.

The rearrangement links TRBV30 to TRBJ2-7, with TRBD1 matching over 9 bases. Germline CDR1 and CDR2: GTSNPN and SVGIG (reference sequence). The junction had 9 bases not matched to a gene; V was cut back by 5 bases and J by 4 bases. The CDR3 consists of 14 residues. CDR3 residues: CAWVRDRAPYEQYF. CDR3 coding DNA: TGTGCCTGGGTCCGGGACAGGGCTCCTTACGAGCAGTACTTC.

This clone was picked up one time. The gene calls are TRBV28 and TRBJ2-7, with TRBD2 matching over 10 bases. Germline trimming cut 2 bases from V and 3 bases from J; bases unmatched to any gene: 4. Germline-derived CDR1 and CDR2 are MDHEN and SYDVKM. The CDR3 is 15 residues long. CDR3 coding DNA: TGTGCCAGCAGTTTAAGGCTAGCGGGAGTCTACGAGCAGTACTTC. As protein: CASSLRLAGVYEQYF.

The J gene is TRBJ2-7, the V gene TRBV7-8; TRBD1 aligns across 9 bases. Germline-derived CDR1 and CDR2 are SGHVS and FQNEAQ. This CDR3 contains 14 residues. Germline trimming cut 5 bases from V and 5 bases from J; bases unmatched to any gene: 7. The chain's CDR3 is CASSPGTGTNEQYF. The DNA for the CDR3 is TGTGCCAGCAGCCCCGGGACAGGGACTAACGAGCAGTACTTC.